The 6 T cell receptor beta chains given below trace back to one sample, sequenced in a study of neoadjuvant anti-PD-1 for oral cavity cancer. Method: immunoSEQ multiplex PCR; TCRdb's copy keeps in-frame clones and lacks some. The sample has over 11,000 clones; about 70% are singletons. Sequenced material: PBMCs, taken before nivolumab (anti-PD-1) treatment. These receptors all stem from a person aged 40-85 years with oral cavity squamous cell carcinoma.

The CDR3 DNA is TGTGCCATCCGGGGGTGGGGTGAGCAGTTCTTC. Translating it yields CAIRGWGEQFF. The genes are TRBV6-6 and TRBJ2-1; a possible D gene is TRBD2 (6 bases). V lost 10 bases and J 9 bases, leaving 13 bases between the germline ends. Per germline, CDR1 MNHNY and CDR2 SVGAGI (reference sequence). This CDR3 spans 11 amino acids.

The chain couples TRBV2 to TRBJ2-5, with 7 nucleotides matching TRBD2. The CDR3 loop spans 11 amino acids. V shed 6 bases, J shed 5 bases, and the junction held 0 bases outside the gene matches. The germline V gene encodes CDR1 SNHLY and CDR2 FYNNEI. The CDR3 reads CASRGGETQYF. The CDR3 bases are TGTGCCAGCAGGGGGGGGGAGACCCAGTACTTC.

The J gene is TRBJ2-5, the V gene TRBV10-2; the match to TRBD2 covers 7 bases. Unmatched junction bases numbered 8, after V lost 5 bases and J lost 5 bases. Germline assignment: CDR1 WSHSY and CDR2 SAAADI. The CDR3 has 14 residues. CDR3 coding DNA: TGCGCCAGCAGTCGGGCGGGAGTAGGGGAGACCCAGTACTTC. It translates to CASSRAGVGETQYF.

This clone was counted only a few times. V is TRBV2 and J is TRBJ2-7, with D unresolved. Between the trimmed V and J ends, which lost 7 bases and 7 bases, there was a span of 14 bases. The CDR3 contains 12 residues. Germline CDR1 reads SNHLY; CDR2 reads FYNNEI. The CDR3 sequence: CASKAGPSEQYF. The CDR3 DNA reads TGTGCCAGCAAAGCAGGTCCTAGTGAGCAGTACTTC.

The V call is TRBV30, the J call TRBJ1-2; 7 bases agree with TRBD1. Germline V gives CDR1 GTSNPN, CDR2 SVGIG (reference sequence). V lost 2 bases to trimming and J lost 2 bases; unmatched junction nucleotides: 2. The CDR3 is 13 amino acids. The CDR3 DNA reads TGTGCCTGGAGTAAGGGACAGAACTATGGCTACACCTTC. Protein product: CAWSKGQNYGYTF.

A single count supports this clone. The chain joins TRBV30 to TRBJ2-6; D gene uncertain. The CDR3 has 15 amino acids. V was clipped by 0 bases and J by 4 bases, with 10 bases between them. Germline loops: CDR1 GTSNPN, CDR2 SVGIG (reference sequence). CDR3: CAWSVRVDGANVLTF. The CDR3 DNA follows: TGTGCCTGGAGTGTACGCGTGGACGGGGCCAACGTCCTGACTTTC.